One and the same sample provided the 29 T cell receptor beta chains below, sequenced in a study of cytomegalovirus exposure and HLA in healthy donors. The study ran its PCR with 60 Vbeta and 13 Jbeta primers. Here immunoSEQ multiplex PCR was the method, and the copy in TCRdb shows in-frame clones only, minus some. The sample has 120,000 to 150,000 clones; 76% are singletons. Sample: PBMCs. The receptor set was obtained from a man aged 35-49 years in good health and CMV-seronegative.

This rearrangement joins TRBV2 to TRBJ1-2, with D perhaps matching TRBD1 (6 bases). Trimming stripped 3 bases from V and 7 bases from J, with 9 bases between. Per germline, CDR1 SNHLY and CDR2 FYNNEI. The CDR3 is made up of 12 amino acids. DNA of the CDR3: TGTGCCAGCAGTGAGGGGACAAGTGGCTACACCTTC. It specifies CASSEGTSGYTF.

This clone was detected only once. The chain has TRBV19 and TRBJ1-5, with D perhaps TRBD1 (6 bases). Germline lookup yields CDR1 LNHDA and CDR2 SQIVND (reference sequence). With 2 bases removed from V and 3 bases from J, the gap between germline ends came to 11 bases. The CDR3 runs to 15 residues. CDR3 loop: CASSIRGTLNQPQHF. The CDR3 coding sequence is TGTGCCAGTAGTATAAGGGGGACACTCAATCAGCCCCAGCATTTT. Drawing the rest from reference TRBV19 and TRBJ1-5, the complete variable domain is DGGITQSPKYLFRKEGQNVTLSCEQNLNHDAMYWYRQDPGQGLRLIYYSQIVNDFQKGDIAEGYSVSREKKESFPLTVTSAQKNPTAFYLCASSIRGTLNQPQHFGDGTRLSIL.

This chain links TRBV13 with TRBJ2-1; TRBD2 matches at 15 bases. Germline V lookup: CDR1 PRHDT, CDR2 FYEKMQ (reference sequence). The CDR3 totals 18 residues. V trimming: 5 bases; J trimming: 7 bases; junction bases outside the gene matches: 12. The CDR3: CASSAPGLAGGPLNEQFF. CDR3 DNA: TGTGCCAGCAGCGCCCCAGGACTAGCGGGAGGGCCACTGAATGAGCAGTTCTTC.

V is TRBV7-2 and J is TRBJ2-7, with TRBD2 as a possible D gene (6 bases). The germline V and J ends were trimmed by 2 bases and 3 bases, with 11 bases remaining between them. This CDR3 region has 14 residues. Germline CDR1 reads SGHTA; CDR2 reads FQGNSA. The CDR3 nucleotides read TGTGCCAGCAGCTTAAACTACGGGAGCTACGAGCAGTACTTC. It specifies CASSLNYGSYEQYF.

The chain is built from TRBV7-9 and TRBJ2-3, with a tentative D call TRBD1 (5 bases). Germline CDR1 is SEHNR and CDR2 is FQNEAQ (reference sequence). V lost 4 bases to trimming and J lost 0 bases, with 20 bases between them. CDR3 length: 18 amino acids. CDR3: CASSSRDPGKSSTDTQYF. In DNA, the CDR3 is TGTGCCAGCAGCTCCCGTGACCCAGGGAAATCTAGCACAGATACGCAGTATTTT.

This chain links TRBV28 with TRBJ2-5; D might be TRBD1 (6 bases). The CDR3 is 15 residues long. V lost 6 bases and J 3 bases, leaving 17 bases between the germline ends. CDR1 and CDR2 from the germline V gene are MDHEN and SYDVKM. The CDR3 nucleotides are TGTGCCAGCAGACCCAGGGGCAGGAGAGAAGAGACCCAGTACTTC. It encodes CASRPRGRREETQYF.

This clone appeared a single time. The gene calls are TRBV27 and TRBJ2-2, with D possibly being TRBD2 (5 bases). V lost 3 bases and J lost 2, with 19 bases in between. Germline CDR1 is MNHEY and CDR2 is SMNVEV (reference sequence). The CDR3 extends over 18 amino acids. The CDR3 spells CASSFAKFSLANTGELFF. In DNA form, the CDR3 reads TGTGCCAGCAGTTTCGCGAAATTCTCCCTAGCTAACACCGGGGAGCTGTTTTTT.

This clone was observed a single time. The V gene is TRBV7-8, the J gene TRBJ2-3, with TRBD2 as a possible D gene (5 bases). There are 15 residues in the CDR3. Per the germline V gene, CDR1 is SGHVS and CDR2 is FQNEAQ. The V end lost 3 bases, the J end lost 5 bases, and 15 bases lay between the germline ends. CDR3 bases: TGTGCCAGCAGCTTTGGATGGCCCCGGGGAGATACGCAGTATTTT. Its translation is CASSFGWPRGDTQYF.

V and J are TRBV28 and TRBJ1-6; D perhaps matches TRBD1 (5 bases). Per germline, CDR1 MDHEN and CDR2 SYDVKM. This CDR3 comprises 16 residues. With 3 bases removed from V and 3 bases from J, the gap between germline ends came to 12 bases. CDR3 DNA sequence: TGTGCCAGCAGTTTCCCACAGGCGAACTATAATTCACCCCTCCACTTT. Translation: CASSFPQANYNSPLHF. Filled out from reference TRBV28 and TRBJ1-6, the complete variable domain reads DVKVTQSSRYLVKRTGEKVFLECVQDMDHENMFWYRQDPGLGLRLIYFSYDVKMKEKGDIPEGYSVSREKKERFSLILESASTNQTSMYLCASSFPQANYNSPLHFGNGTRLTVT.

This sequence joins TRBV5-1 and TRBJ2-1; possible D gene TRBD2, 5 bases. The CDR3 runs 15 residues. Germline CDR1 reads SGHRS; CDR2 reads YFSETQ. Trimming removed 1 base at V and 2 bases at J, with 10 bases between. CDR3 amino acids: CASSLSPAAYNEQFF. As DNA, the CDR3 is TGCGCCAGCAGCTTGTCCCCAGCGGCCTACAATGAGCAGTTCTTC.

V gene TRBV4-1 combines with J gene TRBJ2-2, with 9 nucleotides matching TRBD1. With 3 bases clipped from V and 3 bases from J, the junction kept 11 bases outside the gene matches. Germline CDR1 reads MGHRA; CDR2 reads YSYEKL. The CDR3 runs 18 residues. The CDR3 coding sequence is TGCGCCAGCAGCCACTGGGGGGGGACAGGGCGGGACACCGGGGAGCTGTTTTTT. Encoded protein: CASSHWGGTGRDTGELFF.

The V gene is TRBV7-8, the J gene TRBJ2-1; a possible D gene is TRBD2 (5 bases). The V end lost 0 bases, the J end lost 4 bases, and 19 bases lay between the germline ends. Germline V gene data show CDR1 as SGHVS and CDR2 as FQNEAQ. CDR3 length: 18 residues. The CDR3 DNA follows: TGTGCCAGCAGCTTAGCGATCCTAGGACTGGCTACTTACAATGAGCAGTTCTTC. Translation: CASSLAILGLATYNEQFF. The full variable domain, its missing parts supplied by reference TRBV7-8 and TRBJ2-1, is GAGVSQSPRYKVAKRGQDVALRCDPISGHVSLFWYQQALGQGPEFLTYFQNEAQLDKSGLPSDRFFAERPEGSVSTLKIQRTQQEDSAVYLCASSLAILGLATYNEQFFGPGTRLTVL.

The chain combines TRBV6-4 with TRBJ2-2, with D tentatively TRBD1 (6 bases). Germline V gene lookup returns CDR1 MRHNA and CDR2 SNTAGT. Trimming left V 0 bases short and J 4 bases short, with 9 bases between. CDR3 size: 15 residues. DNA for the CDR3: TGTGCCAGCAGTGACTCCCAGGGGAGCACCGGGGAGCTGTTTTTT. Residues: CASSDSQGSTGELFF.

This chain joins TRBV6-5 and TRBJ2-7; D remains unclear. Germline lookup yields CDR1 MNHEY and CDR2 SVGAGI. Trimming removed 0 bases at V and 3 bases at J, with 9 bases between. The CDR3 consists of 14 residues. The CDR3 reads CASSYSRSNYEQYF. The CDR3 coding sequence is TGTGCCAGCAGTTACTCGCGTAGCAACTACGAGCAGTACTTC.

This clone has a single count. The V call is TRBV6-5, the J call TRBJ1-5, with a possible D match to TRBD1 (5 bases). Trimming removed 2 bases from V and 6 bases from J, with 11 bases in between. Germline V lookup: CDR1 MNHEY, CDR2 SVGAGI. The CDR3 extends over 14 amino acids. Here the CDR3 reads CASSYGQGGQPQHF. Written as DNA, the CDR3 is TGTGCCAGCAGTTACGGGCAGGGAGGTCAGCCCCAGCATTTT.

This chain joins TRBV6-1 and TRBJ2-5; TRBD1 matches 7 bases. Losses at the gene ends were 5 bases for V and 4 bases for J; bases not matched to a gene: 7. The CDR3 extends over 14 amino acids. Germline V gives CDR1 MNHNS, CDR2 SASEGT. This chain's CDR3 is CASSPDRARETQYF. DNA of the CDR3: TGTGCCAGCAGTCCCGACAGGGCCCGAGAGACCCAGTACTTC.

This chain uses TRBV4-1 with TRBJ2-7; the match to TRBD1 covers 11 bases. Looked up from germline, CDR1 is MGHRA and CDR2 is YSYEKL. The CDR3 runs to 16 residues. V was clipped by 3 bases and J by 2 bases; unmatched bases: 6. The CDR3 sequence: CASSQPPGQGAYEQYF. The CDR3 nucleotides read TGCGCCAGCAGCCAGCCTCCGGGACAGGGGGCCTACGAGCAGTACTTC.

Here the CDR3 DNA reads TGCGCCAGCAGCCTCTCGGGACAGGGGACCTACGAGCAGTACTTC. It is translated as CASSLSGQGTYEQYF. The chain combines TRBV4-1 with TRBJ2-7; the match to TRBD1 covers 10 bases. The germline V gene encodes CDR1 MGHRA and CDR2 YSYEKL. V shed 4 bases and J 2 bases; nucleotides not matched to a gene: 5. CDR3 length: 15 amino acids.

CDR3 sequence reads: CASSVGRNNEQFF. Here the CDR3 DNA reads TGTGCCAGCAGCGTAGGGAGAAACAATGAGCAGTTCTTC. V gene TRBV9 combines with J gene TRBJ2-1, with D unclear. The CDR3 extends over 13 amino acids. Germline values: CDR1 SGDLS, CDR2 YYNGEE. V was clipped by 0 bases and J by 5 bases, with 6 bases between them. The variable domain in full, completed from reference TRBV9 and TRBJ2-1, reads DSGVTQTPKHLITATGQRVTLRCSPRSGDLSVYWYQQSLDQGLQFLIQYYNGEERAKGNILERFSAQQFPDLHSELNLSSLELGDSALYFCASSVGRNNEQFFGPGTRLTVL.

The rearrangement links TRBV4-1 to TRBJ1-2; the match to TRBD1 covers 8 bases. Trimming took 1 base from V and 4 from J; bases not matched to a gene: 5. The CDR3 length is 15 residues. Germline loops: CDR1 MGHRA, CDR2 YSYEKL. The chain's CDR3 is CASSQGRGPTYGYTF. Here the CDR3 DNA reads TGCGCCAGCAGCCAAGGCAGGGGGCCCACCTATGGCTACACCTTC.

The CDR3 nucleotides read TGTGCCAGCGCTAGGACAGGACCAGACTCTGGGGCCAACGTCCTGACTTTC. Amino acid sequence: CASARTGPDSGANVLTF. The chain combines TRBV27 with TRBJ2-6; 7 bases agree with TRBD1. The germline gives CDR1 MNHEY, CDR2 SMNVEV (reference sequence). Trimming at V came to 8 bases and at J to 0 bases, leaving 10 bases not matched to a gene. This CDR3 has 17 amino acids.

V gene TRBV5-1 combines with J gene TRBJ2-2; 7 nucleotides align to TRBD1. Losses at the gene ends were 5 bases for V and 6 bases for J; bases not matched to a gene: 7. CDR3 length equals 14 residues. Germline loops: CDR1 SGHRS, CDR2 YFSETQ. CDR3 region: CASRQGQAAGELFF. CDR3 nucleotide sequence: TGCGCCAGCAGACAAGGACAGGCTGCCGGGGAGCTGTTTTTT. Full variable domain (missing parts from reference TRBV5-1 and TRBJ2-2): KAGVTQTPRYLIKTRGQQVTLSCSPISGHRSVSWYQQTPGQGLQFLFEYFSETQRNKGNFPGRFSGRQFSNSRSEMNVSTLELGDSALYLCASRQGQAAGELFFGEGSRLTVL.

The chain recombines TRBV5-1 with TRBJ1-6; TRBD1 matches 8 bases. CDR1 is SGHRS, CDR2 YFSETQ, per germline. The trim removed 0 bases at V and 7 bases at J, leaving 6 bases unmatched. The CDR3 has 16 amino acids. CDR3 in DNA: TGCGCCAGCAGCTTGGCGACAGGGGTGAGGAATTCACCCCTCCACTTT. It encodes CASSLATGVRNSPLHF.

The chain carries TRBV19 and TRBJ2-1; a weak D match, TRBD2 (6 bases). V was clipped by 7 bases and J by 4 bases, with 17 bases between them. This CDR3 contains 15 residues. Germline V lookup: CDR1 LNHDA, CDR2 SQIVND (reference sequence). CDR3 sequence (DNA): TGTGCCAGTACTCCGAGGCGGGACTGGTACAATGAGCAGTTCTTC. Translating gives CASTPRRDWYNEQFF.

The J gene is TRBJ1-6, the V gene TRBV28, with 8 bases fitting TRBD1. This CDR3 has 14 residues. From germline, CDR1 is MDHEN and CDR2 SYDVKM. V was pared by 3 bases and J by 7 bases, with 2 bases of the junction left unmatched. CDR3 DNA sequence: TGTGCCAGCAGTTTGGACAGGGAGAATTCACCCCTCCACTTT. The encoded protein is CASSLDRENSPLHF.

The V call is TRBV9, the J call TRBJ2-5; D perhaps matches TRBD2 (7 bases). Trimming stripped 0 bases from V and 5 bases from J, with 14 bases between. The germline V gene has CDR1 SGDLS and CDR2 YYNGEE. The CDR3 runs 15 residues. The CDR3 region is CASSVGGGGLETQYF. In nucleotides, the CDR3 is TGTGCCAGCAGCGTAGGAGGGGGGGGCCTCGAGACCCAGTACTTC.

The rearrangement joins TRBV28 to TRBJ1-3; TRBD1 agrees at 7 bases. Per germline, CDR1 MDHEN and CDR2 SYDVKM. The CDR3 has 16 amino acids. Trimming cost V 3 bases and J 0 bases; bases outside gene matches: 5. Written as DNA, the CDR3 is TGTGCCAGCAGTTTTACAGGGGCCTACTCTGGAAACACCATATATTTT. Translation: CASSFTGAYSGNTIYF.

This clone was detected only a few times. The rearrangement links TRBV18 to TRBJ2-5; D is unresolved. V was clipped by 6 bases and J by 3 bases, with 8 bases between them. Germline CDR1 and CDR2: KGHSH and LQKENI. The CDR3 covers 12 residues. The DNA for the CDR3 is TGTGCCAGCTCGTTAAACAAAGAGACCCAGTACTTC. Translated, it gives CASSLNKETQYF.

The chain has TRBV4-3 and TRBJ1-6; perhaps TRBD1 as D (6 bases). The V end was cut by 0 bases, the J end by 9 bases, with 9 bases between. CDR1 and CDR2 from the germline V gene are LGHNA and YSLEER. The CDR3 length is 14 residues. The CDR3 region has the DNA TGCGCCAGCAGCCAAGATACAGGGACTTCACCCCTCCACTTT. This gives the protein CASSQDTGTSPLHF.